The subject of this entry is one T cell receptor (beta chain). Its antigen is currently unknown. The sample comes from a study of vaccination effects on CD4 cells after COVID-19. General study findings and limits: Clones from infection and from vaccination both contracted markedly late after vaccination. After vaccination, spike-reactive clones in convalescents were mostly new vaccine-induced clones. Relatively few convalescent patients took part in the study, which had no early post-infection timepoints.

Repertoires were generated with immunoSEQ multiplex PCR, while TCRdb's copy carries only in-frame clones and drops some. The sample holds tens of thousands of clones, around three quarters seen once. The germline V gene has CDR1 SNHLY and CDR2 FYNNEI. Trimming stripped 1 base from V and 5 bases from J, with 16 bases between. The CDR3 is 16 amino acids. Having been cultured for around nine days, the cells underwent CD4+ T cell isolation. The person acquired a PCR-confirmed SARS-CoV-2 infection between March and December 2020. Participants got two doses of BNT162b2 or mRNA-1273 vaccine. Half of the medium was exchanged for IL-2 medium on both days 3 and 7.

This chain links TRBV2 with TRBJ2-3; no definite D call. The sequence was collected from a human donor who had a prior SARS-CoV-2 infection. The specimen was CD4+ T cells from PBMCs cultured without peptide, collected after COVID-19 vaccination. The CDR3 here is CASSEEDPALVDTQYF. The CDR3 DNA reads as TGTGCCAGCAGTGAAGAGGACCCCGCCCTTGTAGATACGCAGTATTTT.